This record looks at one TCR beta chain sequence and its context. What it binds is unknown. This entry comes from a study of OX40 agonist ivuxolimab in advanced cancers. General study findings and limits: People who partly responded at 0.1-3.0 mg/kg had some of the least clonal expansion seen.

With V trimmed by 7 bases and J by 5 bases, 8 bases remained unmatched. Germline-derived CDR1 and CDR2 are MNHNY and SVGAGI (reference sequence). The CDR3 loop spans 16 amino acids. TCRdb's copy holds only in-frame clones and misses some; the assay was immunoSEQ multiplex PCR. The sample carries 98,000 or so clones, about nine tenths recorded once. V and J are TRBV6-6 and TRBJ2-3; 14 bases are a match to TRBD2. The source is an adult with an advanced solid tumor such as melanoma, head and neck, liver or kidney cancer. Sequencing was performed on CD4+ or CD8+ T cells sorted from blood, taken in a trial of the OX40 agonist ivuxolimab. Written as DNA, the CDR3 is TGTGCCAGCATTTATGGACTAGCGGGAGGCAAAGATACGCAGTATTTT. It encodes CASIYGLAGGKDTQYF.